This T cell receptor (beta chain) is from a study of lymphopenia after photon versus proton radiotherapy. Produced via immunoSEQ multiplex PCR; TCRdb's table is partial and in-frame only. The table lists about 68,000 clones, roughly 93% of them singletons, with about 2.6% in the top ten. This CDR3 has 14 amino acids. Trimming pared 1 base from V and 5 bases from J, leaving 8 bases between. CDR1 is SEHNR and CDR2 is FQNEAQ in the germline V gene (reference sequence). Overall study results and limits: A bigger post-nadir fall in TCR diversity correlated inversely with survival time in deceased patients. Photon-treated patients lost naive T cells and TCR diversity; proton-treated stayed stable. Only patients who died were analyzed for survival; proton advantage is unproven. Oligoclonal CD8+ Temra expansion after nadir drove photon patients' diversity drop.

In this sample, this clone turned up a few times. The antigen remains unidentified. This sequence originates from a woman in her sixties or seventies with pancreatic cancer. The chain uses TRBV7-9 and TRBJ2-2; D possibly uses TRBD1 or TRBD2 (5 bases each). The sample here was peripheral blood, taken from a patient treated with photon-based radiotherapy. The CDR3 nucleotides are TGTGCCAGCAGCTTAGGGGACCTGACCGGGGAGCTGTTTTTT. Amino acids: CASSLGDLTGELFF.